This is a list of T cell receptor beta chains from one sample in a study of cytomegalovirus exposure and HLA in healthy donors. The table came from immunoSEQ multiplex PCR; TCRdb's copy has only in-frame clones and leaves some out. The profile covers more than 150,000 clones, with approximately 84% appearing a single time and roughly 0.24% taken by the ten largest. The sequenced sample was PBMCs. Receptors were obtained from a girl in the first two years of life in good health and CMV-seronegative. Each CDR3 is given with its conserved first and last residue. D genes are given only for firm matches. Rows may omit the clone size; those that give it use once, few, many or a size class.

size	D	V	J	DNA	CDR3
NA	TRBD2	TRBV5-5	TRBJ2-1	TGTGCCAGCAGCTTGCCCGGGGGGGATGAGCAGTTCTTC	CASSLPGGDEQFF
once	NA	TRBV6-1	TRBJ2-3	TGTGCCAGCAGTGAAGCGCTTCTCAGCGCCCGCACAGATACGCAGTATTTT	CASSEALLSARTDTQYF
NA	NA	TRBV5-4	TRBJ2-7	TGTGCCAGCAGCTTGGGACTTAATTCCTACGAGCAGTACTTC	CASSLGLNSYEQYF
NA	NA	TRBV27	TRBJ1-2	TGTGCCAGCAGTTCGATCGGGGGGCGAGGGGGCTACACCTTC	CASSSIGGRGGYTF
NA	TRBD1	TRBV4-3	TRBJ2-7	TGCGCCAGCAGCCAAGTTTGGGACAGGGGTTACGAGCAGTACTTC	CASSQVWDRGYEQYF
few	NA	TRBV13	TRBJ2-2	TGTGCCTCGAGGCGGGCGGGGACGGGGACCGGGGAGCTGTTTTTT	CASRRAGTGTGELFF
NA	NA	TRBV7-9	TRBJ2-5	TGTGCCAGCAGCTTAGACCGGGAGACCCAGTACTTC	CASSLDRETQYF
NA	NA	TRBV30	TRBJ2-3	TGTGCCTGGAGTGTATCCAACACAGATACGCAGTATTTT	CAWSVSNTDTQYF
NA	TRBD1	TRBV4-1	TRBJ2-3	TGCGCCAGCAGCCAGGACGACAGGGTTATGGCAGATACGCAGTATTTT	CASSQDDRVMADTQYF
NA	NA	TRBV2	TRBJ2-1	TGTGCCAGCAGCGGCGGGGCCAGTTACAATGAGCAGTTCTTC	CASSGGASYNEQFF
NA	TRBD2	TRBV7-9	TRBJ2-1	TGTGCCAGCAGCTTACAAGGTCGGCTAGCGGCCTACAATGAGCAGTTCTTC	CASSLQGRLAAYNEQFF
NA	TRBD2	TRBV6-1	TRBJ2-1	TGTGCCAGCAGTGGCCGACTAGCGGGAGAGCAGTTCTTC	CASSGRLAGEQFF
NA	NA	TRBV19	TRBJ1-3	TGTGCCAGTAGTGAGGGTCCGGCTGGAAACACCATATATTTT	CASSEGPAGNTIYF
NA	TRBD2	TRBV7-2	TRBJ2-7	TGTGCCAGCAGCTTAGGGACTAGCGGGAGGGCCTACGAGCAGTACTTC	CASSLGTSGRAYEQYF
NA	TRBD1	TRBV27	TRBJ1-1	TGTGCCAGCAGTTTAGGGGGACAGGGCACTGAAGCTTTCTTT	CASSLGGQGTEAFF
NA	NA	TRBV14	TRBJ2-5	TGTGCCAGCAGCCGACAGGAGTACCAAGAGACCCAGTACTTC	CASSRQEYQETQYF
NA	NA	TRBV7-9	TRBJ2-7	TGTGCCAGCAGCCCAGTATTTTACGAGCAGTACTTC	CASSPVFYEQYF
NA	TRBD1	TRBV4-1	TRBJ2-7	TGCGCCAGCAGCTCCCGGACAGGCTACGAGCAGTACTTC	CASSSRTGYEQYF
once	TRBD2	TRBV4-2	TRBJ2-1	TGTGCCAGCAGCCAAGGCAATGCGGGAGGGCCTTCAGCGGGCCCTTCACTCTACAATGAGCAGTTCTTC	CASSQGNAGGPSAGPSLYNEQFF
NA	NA	TRBV6-5	TRBJ1-2	TGTGCCAGCGGCAGGGCTGAAGGCTACACCTTC	CASGRAEGYTF
once	NA	TRBV13	TRBJ1-1	TGTGCCAGCAGCCCTGAGGGAGGAACTGAAGCTTTCTTT	CASSPEGGTEAFF
once	TRBD2	TRBV27	TRBJ2-5	TGTGCCAGCCGAACCGGGACTAGCGGGGGGACTGAGACCCAGTACTTC	CASRTGTSGGTETQYF
NA	NA	TRBV10-1	TRBJ2-7	TGCGCCAGCAGTGAGACTTGGACATCCGAGCAGTACTTC	CASSETWTSEQYF
NA	TRBD2	TRBV29-1	TRBJ2-7	TGCAGCGTTCGGGGGGGTGACGAGCAGTACTTC	CSVRGGDEQYF
once	NA	TRBV27	TRBJ2-5	TGTGCCAGCAGTTTACTAGGGGTTGGAGAGACCCAGTACTTC	CASSLLGVGETQYF
NA	NA	TRBV6-1	TRBJ2-7	TGTGCCAGCAGGACTATGGACGAGCAGTACTTC	CASRTMDEQYF
once	NA	TRBV30	TRBJ2-2	TGTGCCTGGGGTGCGAATTGGGGGGGGCCCGGGGAGCTGTTTTTT	CAWGANWGGPGELFF
NA	TRBD2	TRBV27	TRBJ2-7	TGTGCCAGCAGTTTATTAGGGACTAGCGGGAGGGCCTCTATCTACGAGCAGTACTTC	CASSLLGTSGRASIYEQYF
NA	NA	TRBV29-1	TRBJ2-7	TGCAGCGTTGAGGATACAGGGTCCCAGCAGTACTTC	CSVEDTGSQQYF
NA	NA	TRBV27	TRBJ2-7	TGTGCCAGCAGTTTGCTAGGGGCCGAGCAGTACTTC	CASSLLGAEQYF
NA	TRBD2	TRBV2	TRBJ2-1	TGTGCCAGCAGTCGGACTAGCGGGAGAGAAAATGAGCAGTTCTTC	CASSRTSGRENEQFF
NA	NA	TRBV21-1	TRBJ2-7	TGTGCCAGCAGCGAAAAGGGGAAAAGGCAAGAGCAGTACTTC	CASSEKGKRQEQYF
NA	NA	TRBV5-1	TRBJ1-1	TGCGCCAGCAGCCACGACAGGTCTTTTGAAGCTTTCTTT	CASSHDRSFEAFF
NA	NA	TRBV5-1	TRBJ2-7	TGCGCCAGCAGCTTGGGGGCCGAAGACGAGCAGTACTTC	CASSLGAEDEQYF
few	NA	TRBV7-7	TRBJ2-1	TGTGCTAGCAGCCCGGAGGGTTATCGAGATGAGCAGTTCTTC	CASSPEGYRDEQFF
NA	TRBD1	TRBV9	TRBJ1-3	TGTGCCAGCAGCGGAAACAGGGGAACTGGAAACACCATATATTTT	CASSGNRGTGNTIYF
NA	TRBD1	TRBV2	TRBJ2-5	TGTGCCAGCAGGGGAACAGGGGAAGAGACCCAGTACTTC	CASRGTGEETQYF
NA	TRBD1	TRBV4-1	TRBJ2-1	TGCGCCAGCAACCACCCGGACAGGGTCGACAATGAGCAGTTCTTC	CASNHPDRVDNEQFF
NA	NA	TRBV27	TRBJ2-5	TGTGCCAGCAGTTTATATAGTCCGGGCGGGGAGACCCAGTACTTC	CASSLYSPGGETQYF
NA	TRBD1	TRBV5-1	TRBJ2-3	TGCGCCAGCAGCTTCCTGTTCGGGACAGGGCGCACAGATACGCAGTATTTT	CASSFLFGTGRTDTQYF
NA	NA	TRBV25-1	TRBJ2-3	TGTGCCAGTCGAGGCACAGATACGCAGTATTTT	CASRGTDTQYF
NA	NA	TRBV6-5	TRBJ1-2	TGTGCCAGCAGTTACTGGGGGCACTATGGCTACACCTTC	CASSYWGHYGYTF
NA	TRBD1	TRBV7-9	TRBJ1-2	TGTGCCAGCAGCTTCGGGACAGGGGAGGCCTATGGCTACACCTTC	CASSFGTGEAYGYTF
NA	NA	TRBV30	TRBJ1-5	TGTGCCTGGAGTTTCCCCAGCCGGGGTCATAGCAATCAGCCCCAGCATTTT	CAWSFPSRGHSNQPQHF
NA	TRBD1	TRBV19	TRBJ2-3	TGTGCCAGTAGTATGGACAGGGGAGCAGATACGCAGTATTTT	CASSMDRGADTQYF
NA	NA	TRBV19	TRBJ1-2	TGTGCCAGCACCCTAACCAACTATGGCTACACCTTC	CASTLTNYGYTF
NA	TRBD1	TRBV15	TRBJ1-5	TGTGCCACTGCTGACAGGGTGAATCAGCCCCAGCATTTT	CATADRVNQPQHF
NA	TRBD2	TRBV5-1	TRBJ2-7	TGCGCCAGCAGCTGGCAGCCGGGGGGAGACGAGCAGTACTTC	CASSWQPGGDEQYF
NA	TRBD2	TRBV6-5	TRBJ2-1	TGTGCCAGTGCGGGCGGCTTTAGCGGGGGCAATGAGCAGTTCTTC	CASAGGFSGGNEQFF
NA	NA	TRBV21-1	TRBJ2-2	TGTGCCAGCAGCAAAAAAACTTACACCGGGGAGCTGTTTTTT	CASSKKTYTGELFF
NA	NA	TRBV7-9	TRBJ1-1	TGTGCCACCCCCCCGGGGTTACGCTCCTTTCTGAACACTGAGGCTTTCTTT	CATPPGLRSFLNTEAFF